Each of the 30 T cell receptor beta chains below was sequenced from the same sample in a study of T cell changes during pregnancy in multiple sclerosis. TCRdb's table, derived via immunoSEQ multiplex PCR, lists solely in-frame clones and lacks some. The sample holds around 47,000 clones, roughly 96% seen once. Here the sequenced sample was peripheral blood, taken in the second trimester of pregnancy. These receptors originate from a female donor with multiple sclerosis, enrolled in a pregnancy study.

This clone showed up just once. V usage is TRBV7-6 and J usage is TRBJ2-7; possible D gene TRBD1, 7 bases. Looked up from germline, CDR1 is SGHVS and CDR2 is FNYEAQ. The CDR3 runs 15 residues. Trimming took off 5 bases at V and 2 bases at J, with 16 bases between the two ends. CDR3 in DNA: TGTGCCAGCAGCGCGGGACAGCCGAATACCTACGAGCAGTACTTC. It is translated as CASSAGQPNTYEQYF.

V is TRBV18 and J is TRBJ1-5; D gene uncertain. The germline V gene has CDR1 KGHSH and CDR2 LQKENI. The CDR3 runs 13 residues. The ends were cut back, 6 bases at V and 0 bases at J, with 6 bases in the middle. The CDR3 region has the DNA TGTGCCAGCTCTCAGGATAGCAATCAGCCCCAGCATTTT. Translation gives CASSQDSNQPQHF.

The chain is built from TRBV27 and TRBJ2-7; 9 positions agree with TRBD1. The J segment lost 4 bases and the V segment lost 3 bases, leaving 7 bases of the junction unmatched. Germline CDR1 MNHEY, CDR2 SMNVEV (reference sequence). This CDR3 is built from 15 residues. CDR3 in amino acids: CASSFRDRDFYEQYF. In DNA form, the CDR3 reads TGTGCCAGCAGTTTCCGGGACAGGGATTTTTACGAGCAGTACTTC.

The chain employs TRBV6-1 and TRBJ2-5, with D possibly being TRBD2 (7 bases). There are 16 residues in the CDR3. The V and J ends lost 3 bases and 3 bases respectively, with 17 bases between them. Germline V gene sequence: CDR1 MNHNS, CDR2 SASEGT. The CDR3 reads CASSELGGAGEETQYF. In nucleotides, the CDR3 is TGTGCCAGCAGTGAGTTGGGGGGGGCGGGCGAAGAGACCCAGTACTTC.

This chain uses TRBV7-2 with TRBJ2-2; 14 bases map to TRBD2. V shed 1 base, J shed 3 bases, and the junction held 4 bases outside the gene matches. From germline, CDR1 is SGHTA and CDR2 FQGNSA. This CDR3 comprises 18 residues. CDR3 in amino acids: CASSLVGLAGGYTGELFF. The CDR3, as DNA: TGTGCCAGCAGCTTAGTCGGACTAGCGGGAGGCTACACCGGGGAGCTGTTTTTT.

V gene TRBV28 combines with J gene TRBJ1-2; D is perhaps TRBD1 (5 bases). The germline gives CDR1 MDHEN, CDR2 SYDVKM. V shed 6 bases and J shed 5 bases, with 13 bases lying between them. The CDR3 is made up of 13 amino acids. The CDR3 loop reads CASSAGRTYGYTF. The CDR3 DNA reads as TGTGCCAGCAGCGCGGGACGGACTTATGGCTACACCTTC.

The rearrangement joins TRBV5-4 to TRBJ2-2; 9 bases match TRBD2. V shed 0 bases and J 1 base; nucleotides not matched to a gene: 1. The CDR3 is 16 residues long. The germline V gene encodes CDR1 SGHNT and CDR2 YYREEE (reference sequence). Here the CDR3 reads CASSLGLAVNTGELFF. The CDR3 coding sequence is TGTGCCAGCAGCTTGGGACTAGCGGTGAACACCGGGGAGCTGTTTTTT. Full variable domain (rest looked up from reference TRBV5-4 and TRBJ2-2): ETGVTQSPTHLIKTRGQQVTLRCSSQSGHNTVSWYQQALGQGPQFIFQYYREEENGRGNFPPRFSGLQFPNYSSELNVNALELDDSALYLCASSLGLAVNTGELFFGEGSRLTVL.

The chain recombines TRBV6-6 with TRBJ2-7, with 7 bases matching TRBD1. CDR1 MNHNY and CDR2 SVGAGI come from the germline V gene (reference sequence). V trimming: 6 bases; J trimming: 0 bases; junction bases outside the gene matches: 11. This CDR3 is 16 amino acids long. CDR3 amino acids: CASSKGAPRNSYEQYF. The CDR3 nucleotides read TGTGCCAGCAGCAAGGGGGCGCCCCGAAACTCCTACGAGCAGTACTTC.

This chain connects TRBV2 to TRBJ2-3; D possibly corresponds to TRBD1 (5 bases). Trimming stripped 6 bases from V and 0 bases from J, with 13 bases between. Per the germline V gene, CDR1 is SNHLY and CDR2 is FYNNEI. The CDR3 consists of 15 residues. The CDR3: CASSAQGWSTDTQYF. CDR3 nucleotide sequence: TGTGCCAGCAGCGCCCAGGGATGGAGCACAGATACGCAGTATTTT.

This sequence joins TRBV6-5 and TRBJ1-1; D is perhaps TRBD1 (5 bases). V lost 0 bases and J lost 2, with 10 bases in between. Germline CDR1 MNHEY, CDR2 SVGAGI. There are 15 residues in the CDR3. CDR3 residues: CASSYSTDRNTEAFF. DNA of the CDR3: TGTGCCAGCAGTTACTCGACAGACAGAAACACTGAAGCTTTCTTT.

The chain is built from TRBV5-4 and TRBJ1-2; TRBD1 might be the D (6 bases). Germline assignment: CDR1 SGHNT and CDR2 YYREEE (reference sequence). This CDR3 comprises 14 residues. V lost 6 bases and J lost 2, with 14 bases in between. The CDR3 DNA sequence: TGTGCCAGCACTATCTTCACAGGGAACTATGGCTACACCTTC. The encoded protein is CASTIFTGNYGYTF.

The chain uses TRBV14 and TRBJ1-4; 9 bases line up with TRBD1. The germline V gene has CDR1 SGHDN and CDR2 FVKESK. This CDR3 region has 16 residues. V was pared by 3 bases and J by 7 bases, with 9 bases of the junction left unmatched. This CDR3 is CASSHHRTGVFEKLFF. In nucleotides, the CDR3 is TGTGCCAGCAGCCACCACAGGACAGGGGTGTTTGAAAAACTGTTTTTT.

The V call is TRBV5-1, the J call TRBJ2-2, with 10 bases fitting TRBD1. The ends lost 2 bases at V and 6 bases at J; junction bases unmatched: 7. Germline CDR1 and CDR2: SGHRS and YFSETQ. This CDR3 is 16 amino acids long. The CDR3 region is CASSLSRQGASGELFF. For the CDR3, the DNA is TGCGCCAGCAGCTTATCCCGACAGGGGGCGTCCGGGGAGCTGTTTTTT.

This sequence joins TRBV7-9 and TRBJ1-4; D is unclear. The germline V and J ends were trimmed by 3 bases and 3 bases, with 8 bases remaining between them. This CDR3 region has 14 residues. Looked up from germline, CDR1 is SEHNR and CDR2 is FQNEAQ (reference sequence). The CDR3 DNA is TGTGCCAGCAGCTTGGGAGTTGCTAATGAAAAACTGTTTTTT. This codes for CASSLGVANEKLFF.

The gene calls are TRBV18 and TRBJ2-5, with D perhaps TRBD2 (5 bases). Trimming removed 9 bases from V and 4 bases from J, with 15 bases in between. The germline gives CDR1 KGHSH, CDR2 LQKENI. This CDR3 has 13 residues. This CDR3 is CASGRGVGETQYF. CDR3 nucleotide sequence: TGTGCCAGTGGCCGGGGAGTGGGAGAGACCCAGTACTTC. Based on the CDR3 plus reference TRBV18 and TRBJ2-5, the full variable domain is NAGVMQNPRHLVRRRGQEARLRCSPMKGHSHVYWYRQLPEEGLKFMVYLQKENIIDESGMPKERFSAEFPKEGPSILRIQQVVRGDSAAYFCASGRGVGETQYFGPGTRLLVL.

Here the CDR3 DNA reads TGTGCCAGCAGCAATATCGGGGTGTGGAGCACAGATACGCAGTATTTT. Amino acid sequence: CASSNIGVWSTDTQYF. The chain links TRBV7-6 to TRBJ2-3; D perhaps matches TRBD2 (5 bases). The germline gives CDR1 SGHVS, CDR2 FNYEAQ. This CDR3 region has 16 residues. Trimming took off 5 bases at V and 0 bases at J, with 15 bases between the two ends.

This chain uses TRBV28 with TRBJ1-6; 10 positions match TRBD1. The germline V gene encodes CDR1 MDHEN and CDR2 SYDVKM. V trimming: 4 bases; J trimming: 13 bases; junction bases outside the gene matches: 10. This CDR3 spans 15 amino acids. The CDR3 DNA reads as TGTGCCAGCAGTTCACTGACAGGGGGCCCTTCCCCCCTCCACTTT. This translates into CASSSLTGGPSPLHF.

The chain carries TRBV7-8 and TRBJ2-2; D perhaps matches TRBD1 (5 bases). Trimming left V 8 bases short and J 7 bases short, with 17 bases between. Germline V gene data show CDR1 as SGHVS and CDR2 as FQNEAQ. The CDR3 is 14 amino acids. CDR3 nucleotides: TGTGCCAGCCTCTGGGCAGGGATCGGCGGGGAGCTGTTTTTT. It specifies CASLWAGIGGELFF.

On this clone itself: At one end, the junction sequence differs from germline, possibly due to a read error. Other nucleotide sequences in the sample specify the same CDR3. The CDR3 protein is CASSFSGGPTTEAFF. CDR3 nucleotides: TGCGCCAGCAGCTTTTCGGGGGGTCCGACCACTGAAGCCTTCTTT. The V call is TRBV5-1, the J call TRBJ1-1, with D possibly matching TRBD1 (5 bases). The CDR3 consists of 15 residues. Germline V gene sequence: CDR1 SGHRS, CDR2 YFSETQ.

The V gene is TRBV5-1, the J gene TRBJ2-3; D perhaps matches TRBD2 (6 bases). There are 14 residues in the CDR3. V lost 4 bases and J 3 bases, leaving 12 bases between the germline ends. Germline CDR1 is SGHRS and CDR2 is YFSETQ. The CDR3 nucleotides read TGCGCCAGCAGCGGGGTCGGAGGGACAGATACGCAGTATTTT. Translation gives CASSGVGGTDTQYF.

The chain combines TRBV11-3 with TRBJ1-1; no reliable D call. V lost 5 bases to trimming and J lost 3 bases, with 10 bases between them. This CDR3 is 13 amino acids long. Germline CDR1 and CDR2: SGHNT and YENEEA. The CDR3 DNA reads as TGTGCCAGCAGCCGAAGTCGGTACACTGAAGCTTTCTTT. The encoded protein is CASSRSRYTEAFF.

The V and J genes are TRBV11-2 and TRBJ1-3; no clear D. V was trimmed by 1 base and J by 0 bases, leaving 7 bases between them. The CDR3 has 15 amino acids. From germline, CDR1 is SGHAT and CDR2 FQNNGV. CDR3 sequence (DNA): TGTGCCAGCAGCTTAGTACAGACCTCTGGAAACACCATATATTTT. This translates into CASSLVQTSGNTIYF.

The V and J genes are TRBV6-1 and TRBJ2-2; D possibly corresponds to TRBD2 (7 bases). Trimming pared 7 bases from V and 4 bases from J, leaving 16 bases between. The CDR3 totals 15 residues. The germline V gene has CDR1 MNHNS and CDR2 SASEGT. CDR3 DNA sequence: TGTGCCAGCACCAGGGGCGGGGGAGGCACCGGGGAGCTGTTTTTT. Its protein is CASTRGGGGTGELFF.

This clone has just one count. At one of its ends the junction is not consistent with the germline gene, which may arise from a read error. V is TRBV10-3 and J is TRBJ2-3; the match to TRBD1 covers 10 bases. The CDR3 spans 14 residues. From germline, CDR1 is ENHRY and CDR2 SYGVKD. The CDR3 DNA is TGTGCCATCGGTTTGACAGGGGGCACAAATACGCAGTATTTT. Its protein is CAIGLTGGTNTQYF.

The CDR3 loop is CASSWGQGVNTIYF. For the CDR3, the DNA is TGTGCCAGCAGCTGGGGACAGGGGGTAAACACCATATATTTT. The V and J genes are TRBV11-2 and TRBJ1-3; 11 bases are a match to TRBD1. From germline, CDR1 is SGHAT and CDR2 FQNNGV. Trimming took 4 bases from V and 6 from J; bases not matched to a gene: 2. This CDR3 comprises 14 residues. Supplemented by reference TRBV11-2 and TRBJ1-3, the full variable domain reads EAGVAQSPRYKIIEKRQSVAFWCNPISGHATLYWYQQILGQGPKLLIQFQNNGVVDDSQLPKDRFSAERLKGVDSTLKIQPAKLEDSAVYLCASSWGQGVNTIYFGEGSWLTVV.

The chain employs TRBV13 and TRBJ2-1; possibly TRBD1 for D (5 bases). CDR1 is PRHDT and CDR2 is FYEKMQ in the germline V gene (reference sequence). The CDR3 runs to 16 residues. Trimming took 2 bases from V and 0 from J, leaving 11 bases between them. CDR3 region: CASSLSGASSYNEQFF. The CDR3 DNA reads TGTGCCAGCAGCTTAAGTGGGGCCAGCTCCTACAATGAGCAGTTCTTC.

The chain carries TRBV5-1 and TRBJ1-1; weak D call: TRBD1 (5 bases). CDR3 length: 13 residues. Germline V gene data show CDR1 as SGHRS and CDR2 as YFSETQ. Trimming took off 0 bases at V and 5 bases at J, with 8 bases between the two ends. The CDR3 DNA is TGCGCCAGCAGCTTGGACAGGTGGACTGAAGCTTTCTTT. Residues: CASSLDRWTEAFF.

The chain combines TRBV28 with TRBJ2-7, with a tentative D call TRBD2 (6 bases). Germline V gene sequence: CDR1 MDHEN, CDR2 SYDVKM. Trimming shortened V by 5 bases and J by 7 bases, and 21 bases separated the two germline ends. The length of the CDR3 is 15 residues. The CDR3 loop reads CASSDPGDLVGEQYF. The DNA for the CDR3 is TGTGCCAGCAGTGATCCGGGGGACTTGGTCGGGGAGCAGTACTTC.

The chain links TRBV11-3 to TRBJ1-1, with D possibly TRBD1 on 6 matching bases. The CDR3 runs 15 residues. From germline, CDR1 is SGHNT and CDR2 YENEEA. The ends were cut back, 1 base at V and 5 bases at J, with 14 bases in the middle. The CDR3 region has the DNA TGTGCCAGCAGCTTAGGGGGGGGGCGAAAGACTGAAGCTTTCTTT. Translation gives CASSLGGGRKTEAFF.

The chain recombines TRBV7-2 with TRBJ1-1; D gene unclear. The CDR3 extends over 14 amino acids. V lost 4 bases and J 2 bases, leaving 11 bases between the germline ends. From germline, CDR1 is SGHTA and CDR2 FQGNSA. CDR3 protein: CASSSRGGNTEAFF. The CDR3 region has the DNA TGTGCCAGCAGCTCCCGGGGAGGAAACACTGAAGCTTTCTTT.